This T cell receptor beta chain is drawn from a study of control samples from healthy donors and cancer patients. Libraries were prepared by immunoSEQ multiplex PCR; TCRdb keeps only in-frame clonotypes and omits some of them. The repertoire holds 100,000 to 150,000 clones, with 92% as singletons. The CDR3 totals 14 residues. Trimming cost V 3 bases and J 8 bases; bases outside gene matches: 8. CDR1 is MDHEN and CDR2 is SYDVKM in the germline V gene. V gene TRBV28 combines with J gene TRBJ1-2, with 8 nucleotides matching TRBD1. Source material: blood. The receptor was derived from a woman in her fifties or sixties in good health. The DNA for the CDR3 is TGTGCCAGCAGTTTGCTCGGCAGGGGGCCCGGCTACACCTTC. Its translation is CASSLLGRGPGYTF.